This T cell receptor (beta chain) derives from a study of identical twins. Findings of the study overall: Twins' surplus sharing was weaker for beta out-of-frame sequences. The authors noted that invariant MAIT and iNKT cells could partly confound zero-insertion analyses.

This clonotype has only one observation. What it binds is not known. Via MiXCR, TCRdb re-called the 5' RACE reads, giving one row per CDR3 protein. The sample includes 200,000 to 300,000 distinct CDR3 sequences, about 11% seen only once; the top ten take 10%. The length of the CDR3 is 15 residues. Germline CDR1 KGHSH, CDR2 LQKENI. The junction had 4 bases not matched to a gene; V was cut back by 2 bases and J by 2 bases. Sequenced sample: memory T cells sorted from blood. The chain couples TRBV18 to TRBJ2-7; 9 bases match TRBD1. The source is a man aged 50 to 60 in good health. Written as DNA, the CDR3 is TGTGCCAGCTCACCAGGGACAGGGCCCACCTACGAGCAGTACTTC. Translated, it gives CASSPGTGPTYEQYF.